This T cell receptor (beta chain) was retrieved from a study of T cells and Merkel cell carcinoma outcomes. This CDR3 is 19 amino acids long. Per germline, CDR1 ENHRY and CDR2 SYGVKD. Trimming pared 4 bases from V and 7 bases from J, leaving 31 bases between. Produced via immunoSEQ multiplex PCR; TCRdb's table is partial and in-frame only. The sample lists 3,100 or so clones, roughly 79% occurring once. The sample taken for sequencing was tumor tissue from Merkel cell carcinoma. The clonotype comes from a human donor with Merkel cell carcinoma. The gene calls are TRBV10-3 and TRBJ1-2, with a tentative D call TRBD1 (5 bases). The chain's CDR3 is CAISVPWGGFYFCGVGYTF. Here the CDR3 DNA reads TGTGCCATCAGTGTTCCCTGGGGGGGGTTTTATTTTTGCGGTGTTGGCTACACCTTC.